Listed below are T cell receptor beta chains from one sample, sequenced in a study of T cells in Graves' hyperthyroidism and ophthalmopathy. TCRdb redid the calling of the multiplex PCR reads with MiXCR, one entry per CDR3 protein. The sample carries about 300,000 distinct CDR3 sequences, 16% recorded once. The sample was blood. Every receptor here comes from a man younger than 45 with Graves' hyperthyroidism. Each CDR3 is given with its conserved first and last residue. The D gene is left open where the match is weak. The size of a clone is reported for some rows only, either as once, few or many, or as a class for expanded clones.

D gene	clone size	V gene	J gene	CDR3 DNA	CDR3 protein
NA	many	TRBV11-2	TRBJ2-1	TGTGCCAGCAGCCCTCAAGGCACAGCCGGCTCCTACAATGAGCAGTTCTTC	CASSPQGTAGSYNEQFF
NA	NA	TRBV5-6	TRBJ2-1	TGTGCCAGCAGCTTGTATGGGGGCCTGAGCTCCTACAATGAGCAGTTCTTC	CASSLYGGLSSYNEQFF
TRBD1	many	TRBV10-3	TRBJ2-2	TGTGCCATCAAACCGGGACAGGGGGGCTTGGAGCTGTTTTTT	CAIKPGQGGLELFF
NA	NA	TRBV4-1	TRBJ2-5	TGCGCCAGCAGCCAAGATATGATAGCTTTTGAGACCCAGTACTTC	CASSQDMIAFETQYF
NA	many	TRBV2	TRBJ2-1	TGTGCCAGCAGTGGCCCCGGGGGACATGAGCAGTTCTTC	CASSGPGGHEQFF
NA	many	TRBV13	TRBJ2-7	TGTGCCAGCACCAGAGGCCCCGTGCGGCGGACCTACGAGCAGTACTTC	CASTRGPVRRTYEQYF
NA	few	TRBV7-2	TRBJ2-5	TGTGCCAGCAGCTTGGTGCAGCGGGTAGGAGAGACCCAGTACTTC	CASSLVQRVGETQYF
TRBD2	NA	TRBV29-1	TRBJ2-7	TGCAGCGTTGAGGGGTTGGGACTAGCGGGATCCTCCTACGAGCAGTACTTC	CSVEGLGLAGSSYEQYF
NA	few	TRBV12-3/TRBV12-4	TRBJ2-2	TGTGCCAGCAGTTGGGCGGCCGGGGAGCTGTTTTTT	CASSWAAGELFF
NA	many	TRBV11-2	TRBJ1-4	TGTGCCAGCACCTCGGACCCTGCAACTAATGAAAAACTGTTTTTT	CASTSDPATNEKLFF